This T cell receptor beta chain comes out of a study of patients and donors after allogeneic stem cell transplantation. Trimming pared 2 bases from V and 3 bases from J, leaving 11 bases between. CDR3 length: 14 residues. CDR1 and CDR2 (germline): SGHRS, YFSETQ. TCRdb used MiXCR to reprocess the RT-PCR reads, holding one entry per CDR3 protein. The sample has hundreds of thousands of distinct CDR3 sequences, around two fifths seen once; the top ten hold around 10%. The chain recombines TRBV5-1 with TRBJ1-1, with D possibly TRBD1 on 5 matching bases. The sequence came from a human donor who was either an allogeneic HSCT recipient or a stem cell or donor lymphocyte infusion donor (not recorded which). It is not recorded whose cells these are; they may come from a transplant donor. Specimen: blood, either unsorted or a sorted T cell fraction (not recorded which). The CDR3 loop reads CASSLDGGDTEAFF. The CDR3 nucleotides read TGCGCCAGCAGCTTAGACGGGGGAGACACTGAAGCTTTCTTT.